This T cell receptor (beta chain) was found in a study of OX40 agonist ivuxolimab in advanced cancers. Turning to the study itself: Aged roughly 23 to 90 with a mean of roughly 63 years, they were about 78% male.

The protocol was immunoSEQ multiplex PCR, while the TCRdb copy is restricted to in-frame clones and leaves out a portion. The sample carries around 69,000 clones, approximately 90% recorded once. The CDR3 runs to 16 residues. Germline loops: CDR1 SGHRS, CDR2 YFSETQ. Trimming took 0 bases from V and 1 from J; bases not matched to a gene: 2. Points on this clone: No antigen is known for it.

General study findings and limits: Blood T cells, both CD4+ and CD8+, expanded clonally by week 6 at 0.1 to 3.0 mg/kg.

This chain joins TRBV5-1 and TRBJ2-2; 8 bases line up with TRBD1. The starting material was CD4+ or CD8+ T cells sorted from blood, obtained in a trial of the OX40 agonist ivuxolimab. The sequence derives from an adult with an advanced solid tumor such as melanoma, head and neck, liver or kidney cancer. In DNA, the CDR3 is TGCGCCAGCAGCTTGGGTGGGACAGGGAACACCGGGGAGCTGTTTTTT. The encoded protein is CASSLGGTGNTGELFF.